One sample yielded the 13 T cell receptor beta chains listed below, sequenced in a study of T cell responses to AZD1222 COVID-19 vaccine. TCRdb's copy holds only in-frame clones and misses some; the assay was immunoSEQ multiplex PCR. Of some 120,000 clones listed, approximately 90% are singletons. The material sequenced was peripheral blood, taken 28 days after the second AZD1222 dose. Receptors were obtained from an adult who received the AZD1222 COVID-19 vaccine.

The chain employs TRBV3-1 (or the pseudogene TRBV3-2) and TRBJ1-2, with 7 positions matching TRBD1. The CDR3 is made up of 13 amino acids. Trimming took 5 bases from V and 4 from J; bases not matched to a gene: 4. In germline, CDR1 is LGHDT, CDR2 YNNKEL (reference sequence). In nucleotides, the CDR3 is TGTGCCAGCAGCGAAGGGGGCCTCTATGGCTACACCTTC. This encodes CASSEGGLYGYTF.

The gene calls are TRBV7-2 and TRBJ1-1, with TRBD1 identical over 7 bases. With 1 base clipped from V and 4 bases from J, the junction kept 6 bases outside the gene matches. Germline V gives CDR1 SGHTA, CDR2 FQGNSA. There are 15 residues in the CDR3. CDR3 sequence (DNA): TGTGCCAGCAGCTTAGTTTGGTCAGGGGGCACTGAAGCTTTCTTT. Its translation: CASSLVWSGGTEAFF.

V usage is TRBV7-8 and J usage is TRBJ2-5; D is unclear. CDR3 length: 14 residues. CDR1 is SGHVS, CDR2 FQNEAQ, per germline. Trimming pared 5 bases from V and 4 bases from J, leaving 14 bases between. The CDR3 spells CASSPPQTPETQYF. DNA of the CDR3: TGTGCCAGCAGCCCCCCTCAGACACCAGAGACCCAGTACTTC. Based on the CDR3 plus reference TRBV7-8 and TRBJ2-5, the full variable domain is GAGVSQSPRYKVAKRGQDVALRCDPISGHVSLFWYQQALGQGPEFLTYFQNEAQLDKSGLPSDRFFAERPEGSVSTLKIQRTQQEDSAVYLCASSPPQTPETQYFGPGTRLLVL.

This chain's CDR3 is CAWSVGFGNYGYTF. The CDR3 coding sequence is TGTGCCTGGAGTGTAGGGTTTGGTAACTATGGCTACACCTTC. The chain is built from TRBV30 and TRBJ1-2, with D unresolved. The germline V and J ends were trimmed by 0 bases and 1 base, with 9 bases remaining between them. The CDR3 extends over 14 amino acids. The germline V gene encodes CDR1 GTSNPN and CDR2 SVGIG (reference sequence).

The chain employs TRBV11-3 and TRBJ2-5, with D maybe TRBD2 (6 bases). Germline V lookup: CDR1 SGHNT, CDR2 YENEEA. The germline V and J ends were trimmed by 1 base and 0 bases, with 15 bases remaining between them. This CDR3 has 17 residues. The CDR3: CASSLGAGTEDQETQYF. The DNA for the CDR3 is TGTGCCAGCAGCTTAGGTGCCGGGACTGAGGACCAAGAGACCCAGTACTTC.

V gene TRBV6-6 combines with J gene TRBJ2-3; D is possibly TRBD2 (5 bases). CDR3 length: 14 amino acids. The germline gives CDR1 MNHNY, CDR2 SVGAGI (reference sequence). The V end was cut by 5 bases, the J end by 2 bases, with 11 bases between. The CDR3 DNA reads TGTGCCAGCAGTAGAGACTATTTCACAGATACGCAGTATTTT. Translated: CASSRDYFTDTQYF.

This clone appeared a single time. CDR3 region: CASSLGSGDYYGYTF. The CDR3 nucleotides read TGTGCCAGCAGCTTAGGGTCAGGGGATTACTATGGCTACACCTTC. V gene TRBV7-8 combines with J gene TRBJ1-2; TRBD1 might be the D (6 bases). The CDR3 has 15 residues. Trimming removed 1 base from V and 3 bases from J, with 12 bases in between. Germline V lookup: CDR1 SGHVS, CDR2 FQNEAQ.

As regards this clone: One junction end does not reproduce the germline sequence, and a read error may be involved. CDR3 amino acids: CASSAGTRGLF. CDR3 in DNA: TGTGCCAGCAGCGCCGGGACTAGGGGGCTCTTC. This chain uses TRBV7-9 with TRBJ2-1, with TRBD2 as a possible D gene (8 bases). Looked up from germline, CDR1 is SEHNR and CDR2 is FQNEAQ (reference sequence). CDR3 length equals 11 residues.

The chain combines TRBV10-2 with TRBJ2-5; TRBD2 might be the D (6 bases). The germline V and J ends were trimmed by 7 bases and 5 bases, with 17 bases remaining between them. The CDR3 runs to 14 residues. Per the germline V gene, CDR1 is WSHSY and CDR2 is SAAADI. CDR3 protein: CASTLGGPRETQYF. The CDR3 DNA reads TGCGCCAGCACATTAGGAGGGCCCCGGGAGACCCAGTACTTC.

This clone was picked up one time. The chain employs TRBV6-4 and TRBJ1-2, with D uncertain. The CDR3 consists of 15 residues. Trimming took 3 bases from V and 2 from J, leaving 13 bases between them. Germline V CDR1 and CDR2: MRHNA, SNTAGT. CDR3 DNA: TGTGCCAGCAGTGAACGTGGCGCCGGGAACTATGGCTACACCTTC. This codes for CASSERGAGNYGYTF.

CDR3 coding DNA: TGTGCCAGCAGCTTAGGGGTAGCAGAGACCCAGTACTTC. Translated: CASSLGVAETQYF. V gene TRBV7-9 combines with J gene TRBJ2-5; D unresolved. The length of the CDR3 is 13 residues. CDR1 is SEHNR and CDR2 is FQNEAQ in the germline V gene (reference sequence). Between the trimmed V and J ends, which lost 1 base and 4 bases, there was a span of 7 bases.

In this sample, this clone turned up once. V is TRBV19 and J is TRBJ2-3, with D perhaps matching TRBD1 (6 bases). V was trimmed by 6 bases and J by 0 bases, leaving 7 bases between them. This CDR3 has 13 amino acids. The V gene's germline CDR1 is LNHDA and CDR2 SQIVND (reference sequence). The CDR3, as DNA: TGTGCCAGTAGCCAGGGGAGCACAGATACGCAGTATTTT. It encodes CASSQGSTDTQYF.

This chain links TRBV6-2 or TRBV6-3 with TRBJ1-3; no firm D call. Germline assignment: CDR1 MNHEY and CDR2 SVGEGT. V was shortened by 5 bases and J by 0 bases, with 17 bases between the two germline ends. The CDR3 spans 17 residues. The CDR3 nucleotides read TGTGCCAGCAGTAATCTACGACGGGAGAGCTCTGGAAACACCATATATTTT. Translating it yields CASSNLRRESSGNTIYF.